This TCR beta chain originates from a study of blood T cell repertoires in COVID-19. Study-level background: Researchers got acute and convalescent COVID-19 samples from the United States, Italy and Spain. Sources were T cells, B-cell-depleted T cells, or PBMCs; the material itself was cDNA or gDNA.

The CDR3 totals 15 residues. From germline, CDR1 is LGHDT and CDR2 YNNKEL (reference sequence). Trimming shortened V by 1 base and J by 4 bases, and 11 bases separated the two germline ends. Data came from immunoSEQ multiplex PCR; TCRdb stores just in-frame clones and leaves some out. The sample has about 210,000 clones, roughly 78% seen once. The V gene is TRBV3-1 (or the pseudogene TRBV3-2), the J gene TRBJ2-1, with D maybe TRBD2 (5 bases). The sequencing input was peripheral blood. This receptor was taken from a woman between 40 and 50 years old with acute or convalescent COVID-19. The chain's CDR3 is CASSQGRAEYNEQFF. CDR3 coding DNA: TGTGCCAGCAGCCAAGGGCGGGCAGAATACAATGAGCAGTTCTTC.